This T cell receptor (beta chain) was sequenced for a study of human T cells and chemical hapten exposure. Broader study findings: TCRs exceeding a frequency of 1 in 1000 stayed unchanged under DPC sensitization.

As to this clonotype: As yet, its antigen is unknown.

The study used a library that attached unique molecular identifiers to individual cDNA molecules. TCRdb re-called the RACE reads through MiXCR, storing one row per CDR3 protein. The table shows 75,000 to 100,000 distinct CDR3 sequences, with around 12% occurring only once. Time point defined: patch test 1, 2 weeks after DPC sensitization. Treatment in this sample: therapeutic diphenylcyclopropenone sensitization with weekly scalp DPC. V dropped 2 bases and J dropped 0 bases, with 5 bases sitting between them. The CDR3 covers 15 residues. J is TRBJ2-6 and V is TRBV23-1; D is uncertain. TRBV23-1 is marked as an open reading frame, function uncertain. This specimen was whole blood, taken in connection with sensitization to the hapten diphenylcyclopropenone (DPC). This clonotype was sampled from a woman in her 40s with alopecia areata. Some clones in this sample may be carry-over from other donors' samples. CDR3 coding DNA: TGCGCCAGCAGTCAACAAGTCTCTGGGGCCAACGTCCTGACTTTC. It translates to CASSQQVSGANVLTF.